The T cell receptor (beta chain) under discussion was sequenced for a study of CD8 T cells in ankylosing spondylitis. The CDR3 extends over 16 amino acids. The germline gives CDR1 LNHNV, CDR2 YYDKDF (reference sequence). The junction had 7 bases not matched to a gene; V was cut back by 0 bases and J by 7 bases. Remarks on this clonotype: The antigen is not known.

Overall study results and limits: Existing reports had already noted some motif variants in reactive arthritis synovial fluid and blood. Ankylosing spondylitis blood appeared to be characterized by a TCR beta motif of eight highly homologous variants.

In making TCR beta libraries, quantitative 5'-RACE with molecular barcodes was used. TCRdb processed the 5' RACE reads anew with MiXCR; each CDR3 protein has one entry. The sample has under 300,000 distinct CDR3 sequences, 15% to 20% seen once. This TCR derives from a male donor with ankylosing spondylitis or in good health (not recorded which). The sample consisted of blood, either unsorted or a sorted T cell fraction (not recorded which). This chain connects TRBV15 to TRBJ2-1; 9 bases fit TRBD1. This CDR3 reads CATSRDAGQGENEQFF. The CDR3, as DNA: TGTGCCACCAGCAGAGATGCGGGACAGGGTGAGAATGAGCAGTTCTTC.